A single sample is the source of the 6 T cell receptor beta chains below, sequenced in a study of glioma-infiltrating T cells after dendritic cell vaccination. Produced via immunoSEQ multiplex PCR; TCRdb's table is partial and in-frame only. The sample holds approximately 82,000 clones, 70% to 90% seen once. The sample was blood, taken before dendritic cell vaccination. The receptors come from a human donor with glioblastoma.

CDR3 loop: CASSFGGGENTQYF. Here the CDR3 DNA reads TGTGCCAGCAGTTTCGGAGGGGGCGAGAATACGCAGTATTTT. This chain connects TRBV27 to TRBJ2-3; tentative D call: TRBD1 (7 bases). Germline CDR1 is MNHEY and CDR2 is SMNVEV (reference sequence). The CDR3 runs 14 residues. Trimming left V 3 bases short and J 7 bases short, with 14 bases between.

CDR3: CASSLNSGGRPWQFF. CDR3 nucleotides: TGTGCCAGCAGTTTAAATAGCGGGGGGCGGCCGTGGCAGTTCTTC. This chain joins TRBV27 and TRBJ2-1; 10 bases line up with TRBD2. The CDR3 length is 15 residues. The junction had 10 bases not matched to a gene; V was cut back by 2 bases and J by 12 bases. The germline CDR1 and CDR2 sequences are MNHEY and SMNVEV (reference sequence).

The rearrangement links TRBV29-1 to TRBJ1-2; perhaps TRBD1 as D (5 bases). In germline, CDR1 is SQVTM, CDR2 ANQGSEA. The V and J ends lost 6 bases and 1 base respectively, with 18 bases between them. This CDR3 comprises 15 residues. CDR3 sequence reads: CSVGGPDGINYGYTF. CDR3 nucleotides: TGCAGCGTGGGGGGTCCGGACGGAATTAACTATGGCTACACCTTC. The variable domain in full, completed from reference TRBV29-1 and TRBJ1-2, reads SAVISQKPSRDICQRGTSLTIQCQVDSQVTMMFWYRQQPGQSLTLIATANQGSEATYESGFVIDKFPISRPNLTFSTLTVSNMSPEDSSIYLCSVGGPDGINYGYTFGSGTRLTVV.

This chain uses TRBV19 with TRBJ1-5, with TRBD1 matching over 10 bases. CDR1 LNHDA and CDR2 SQIVND come from the germline V gene (reference sequence). The trim removed 4 bases at V and 6 bases at J, leaving 6 bases unmatched. The CDR3 length is 15 residues. DNA of the CDR3: TGTGCCAGTAGTAGGGGGACAGGGGTAATTCAGCCCCAGCATTTT. Protein sequence: CASSRGTGVIQPQHF.

The rearrangement links TRBV11-3 to TRBJ1-3; D is perhaps TRBD1 (5 bases). This CDR3 has 17 residues. The V and J ends lost 7 bases and 2 bases respectively, with 21 bases between them. Germline loops: CDR1 SGHNT, CDR2 YENEEA. The CDR3, as DNA: TGTGCCAGCACCAAAGCTCTACCCAGGGCCCCTGGAAACACCATATATTTT. This codes for CASTKALPRAPGNTIYF. Filled out from reference TRBV11-3 and TRBJ1-3, the complete variable domain reads EAGVVQSPRYKIIEKKQPVAFWCNPISGHNTLYWYLQNLGQGPELLIRYENEEAVDDSQLPKDRFSAERLKGVDSTLKIQPAELGDSAVYLCASTKALPRAPGNTIYFGEGSWLTVV.

The chain couples TRBV2 to TRBJ2-5; maybe TRBD1 (6 bases). The CDR3 is made up of 15 amino acids. Trimming took 6 bases from V and 1 from J, leaving 15 bases between them. Germline V gives CDR1 SNHLY, CDR2 FYNNEI. The CDR3, as DNA: TGTGCCAGCAGCGCATCTGGACAGTCCCAAGAGACCCAGTACTTC. Translation gives CASSASGQSQETQYF.